This TCR beta chain was identified during a study of regulatory T cells in long-lasting Graves disease. Library construction for TCR beta used iRepertoire HTBI primers and Arm-PCR of CDR3 regions. TCRdb re-derived calls from the multiplex PCR reads in MiXCR, one entry per CDR3 protein. Among about 520,000 distinct CDR3 sequences listed, 12% were seen once. This clonotype was counted at least ten times. CDR3 size: 15 residues. V dropped 8 bases and J dropped 0 bases, with 11 bases sitting between them. CDR1 and CDR2 from the germline V gene are MDHEN and SYDVKM. This sample's time point: newly diagnosed GD, antithyroid drugs for less than 3 months. Making the TCR library involved RNA that had been extracted from PBMCs. These data also formed part of another study, on T cells in Graves' hyperthyroidism and ophthalmopathy. From that second work: If no ophthalmopathy progression occurred within 18 months, Graves' hyperthyroidism was stable.

This clonotype was sampled from a woman aged 25 to 45 with Graves disease. The V gene is TRBV28, the J gene TRBJ2-6; D uncertain. The sequenced sample was peripheral blood mononuclear cells (PBMCs), obtained at new diagnosis, from a patient treated with antithyroid drugs. The CDR3 protein is CASLSRSSGANVLTF. In nucleotides, the CDR3 is TGTGCCAGCCTGAGTAGAAGCTCTGGGGCCAACGTCCTGACTTTC.